What follows describes a single T cell receptor beta chain. Sequencing used immunoSEQ multiplex PCR; TCRdb keeps in-frame clones, though not all of them. Among over 85,000 clones, approximately 85% were seen once, and the ten largest hold approximately 2.8%. This sample is drawn from a study of blood T cell repertoires in COVID-19. This TCR derives from a woman of 80 years or more with COVID-19, enrolled during active disease. The sequencing input was peripheral blood.

CDR3 loop: CASSTPSGQDAEQYF. The CDR3 nucleotides read TGTGCCAGCAGTACCCCGTCGGGACAAGATGCCGAGCAGTACTTC. The rearrangement links TRBV28 to TRBJ2-7; TRBD1 might be the D (6 bases). Germline-derived CDR1 and CDR2 are MDHEN and SYDVKM. Trimming removed 5 bases from V and 6 bases from J, with 20 bases in between. The CDR3 length is 15 residues. The full variable domain, its missing parts supplied by reference TRBV28 and TRBJ2-7, is DVKVTQSSRYLVKRTGEKVFLECVQDMDHENMFWYRQDPGLGLRLIYFSYDVKMKEKGDIPEGYSVSREKKERFSLILESASTNQTSMYLCASSTPSGQDAEQYFGPGTRLTVT.